This TCR beta chain was captured in a study of spatial heterogeneity in lung cancer. In TCRdb, the 5' RACE reads were re-called with MiXCR into one record per CDR3 protein. The top ten clones hold just over 25% of a sample with 30,000 to 40,000 distinct CDR3 sequences, 4% to 6% of them seen once. Germline V gene lookup returns CDR1 SGDLS and CDR2 YYNGEE. The CDR3 spans 15 residues. V lost 3 bases to trimming and J lost 0 bases, with 12 bases between them. This clonotype was seen at least ten times. As to time point: sample taken at primary tumor resection. Unsorted tumor, nontumor lung tissue or cryopreserved PBMC supplied the whole RNA.

This receptor was identified in a female donor with early-stage non-small cell lung cancer. The rearrangement uses TRBV9 and TRBJ1-2; TRBD1 is a possible D gene (6 bases). This sample comprised PBMCs, obtained at surgery. This CDR3 reads CASSASGQTNYGYTF. The CDR3, as DNA: TGTGCCAGCAGCGCAAGCGGACAGACTAACTATGGCTACACCTTC.